The clone carrying this TCR beta chain was observed a handful of times. What it binds is unknown. These data belong to a study of human T cells and chemical hapten exposure. Looking at the study overall: Women made up most patients, who had alopecia areata, totalis or universalis. Small volume differences among pooled libraries mainly caused per-sample TCR yield variation.

The CDR3 is made up of 15 amino acids. Germline lookup yields CDR1 DFQATT and CDR2 SNEGSKA (reference sequence). J gave up 3 bases and V 3 bases, and 1 base lay outside the gene matches. Study-wide results and caveats: Donors had alopecia, so their immune response may differ from healthy people's.

The time point is: pre-sensitization, week 0. The treatment here: therapeutic diphenylcyclopropenone sensitization with weekly scalp DPC. Individual cDNA molecules received unique molecular identifiers in the library. Each CDR3 protein gets one entry after TCRdb re-called the RACE reads with MiXCR. The sample includes about 46,000 distinct CDR3 sequences, 9.4% of them seen just once. This receptor was identified in a woman in her 40s with alopecia areata. Some clones in this sample may be carry-over from other donors' samples. The sample was whole blood, taken in connection with sensitization to the hapten diphenylcyclopropenone (DPC). The chain employs TRBV20-1 and TRBJ2-3; TRBD2 matches 15 bases. The CDR3 reads CSASGTSGRTDTQYF. CDR3 coding DNA: TGCAGTGCTAGCGGGACTAGCGGGAGGACAGATACGCAGTATTTT.